A selection of T cell receptor beta chains follows, all from one sample in a study of blood T cell repertoires in COVID-19. Method: immunoSEQ multiplex PCR; TCRdb's copy keeps in-frame clones and lacks some. There are some 250,000 clones in the sample; around 85% occur only once, and 3% lies in the top ten. The sequenced sample consisted of peripheral blood. The receptor source for this set is a woman in her twenties or thirties who had recovered from COVID-19. Each CDR3 is given without its conserved first and last residue. A D gene is named only where the DNA matches it firmly.

J gene: TRBJ2-7
V gene: TRBV5-1
D gene: TRBD1
CDR3 protein: ASSVRTGIAYEQY

J gene: TRBJ2-5
V gene: TRBV11-2
D gene: TRBD2
CDR3 protein: ASSFSGGQETQY

J gene: TRBJ1-2
V gene: TRBV2
D gene: TRBD1
CDR3 protein: ASSAQGFYGYT

J gene: TRBJ1-1
V gene: TRBV29-1
D gene: TRBD1
CDR3 protein: SVLGQINTEAF

J gene: TRBJ2-7
V gene: TRBV11-2
D gene: TRBD2
CDR3 protein: ASSLAGLELSEQY

J gene: TRBJ2-1
V gene: TRBV12-3/TRBV12-4
D gene: .
CDR3 protein: ASSFGNEQF

J gene: TRBJ1-3
V gene: TRBV3-1/TRBV3-2
D gene: .
CDR3 protein: ASSQELPFSGNTIY

J gene: TRBJ2-2
V gene: TRBV7-3
D gene: .
CDR3 protein: ASSPSGTGELF

J gene: TRBJ1-1
V gene: TRBV29-1
D gene: .
CDR3 protein: SVVPGRVRGEAF

J gene: TRBJ2-5
V gene: TRBV5-4
D gene: .
CDR3 protein: ASSIPGETQY

J gene: TRBJ2-5
V gene: TRBV3-1/TRBV3-2
D gene: TRBD2
CDR3 protein: ASSPAGGRETQY

J gene: TRBJ2-7
V gene: TRBV6-5
D gene: .
CDR3 protein: ASSRRDWGYEQY

J gene: TRBJ1-2
V gene: TRBV12-3/TRBV12-4
D gene: .
CDR3 protein: ASSDGYGYT

J gene: TRBJ1-5
V gene: TRBV7-2
D gene: .
CDR3 protein: ASSLQGGFGRFNQPQH

J gene: TRBJ2-7
V gene: TRBV7-4
D gene: .
CDR3 protein: ASSSTGSDHEQY

J gene: TRBJ2-5
V gene: TRBV13
D gene: TRBD2
CDR3 protein: ASRQRGGPETQY

J gene: TRBJ1-5
V gene: TRBV6-5
D gene: TRBD1
CDR3 protein: ASRGQGINQPQH

J gene: TRBJ2-5
V gene: TRBV7-9
D gene: .
CDR3 protein: ASSQQETQY

J gene: TRBJ1-6
V gene: TRBV7-3
D gene: .
CDR3 protein: ASSFGGDYNSPLH

J gene: TRBJ1-5
V gene: TRBV5-8
D gene: TRBD1
CDR3 protein: ASSIPPGGRGVPQH

J gene: TRBJ2-7
V gene: TRBV27
D gene: TRBD1
CDR3 protein: ASSTLTGSSYEQY

J gene: TRBJ2-3
V gene: TRBV7-3
D gene: .
CDR3 protein: ASSSHGGSSTDTQY

J gene: TRBJ2-3
V gene: TRBV5-4
D gene: .
CDR3 protein: ASSSQGRRTDTQY

J gene: TRBJ2-1
V gene: TRBV19
D gene: TRBD2
CDR3 protein: ASGREYNEQF

J gene: TRBJ2-3
V gene: TRBV5-1
D gene: TRBD2
CDR3 protein: ASSARLAGPDTQY

J gene: TRBJ1-4
V gene: TRBV28
D gene: TRBD1
CDR3 protein: ASSSGTDYEKLF

J gene: TRBJ2-1
V gene: TRBV9
D gene: .
CDR3 protein: ASSVKGGNEQF

J gene: TRBJ1-1
V gene: TRBV2
D gene: .
CDR3 protein: ASRLGPGDPEAF

J gene: TRBJ2-3
V gene: TRBV5-1
D gene: .
CDR3 protein: ASSLQSGTDTQY

J gene: TRBJ1-5
V gene: TRBV6-6
D gene: .
CDR3 protein: ASSPRGGDFLVQPQH

J gene: TRBJ1-2
V gene: TRBV2
D gene: TRBD1
CDR3 protein: ASRTGTYGYT

J gene: TRBJ1-3
V gene: TRBV3-1/TRBV3-2
D gene: .
CDR3 protein: ASSRREVRNTIY

J gene: TRBJ2-3
V gene: TRBV11-2
D gene: TRBD2
CDR3 protein: ASSSGLAPRDTQY

J gene: TRBJ2-7
V gene: TRBV6-5
D gene: TRBD1
CDR3 protein: ASRAGGATYEQY

J gene: TRBJ2-5
V gene: TRBV7-9
D gene: TRBD2
CDR3 protein: ASSLGTSGGETQY

J gene: TRBJ1-4
V gene: TRBV5-1
D gene: TRBD1
CDR3 protein: ASSTGTGRNQNEKLF

J gene: TRBJ1-1
V gene: TRBV7-9
D gene: .
CDR3 protein: ASSLSGRENTEAF

J gene: TRBJ1-2
V gene: TRBV5-6
D gene: TRBD1
CDR3 protein: ASSLADRGRGYT

J gene: TRBJ2-5
V gene: TRBV18
D gene: .
CDR3 protein: ASSGSFAGGQETQY

J gene: TRBJ2-1
V gene: TRBV12-5
D gene: .
CDR3 protein: ASGWLQGGVDNEQF

J gene: TRBJ2-4
V gene: TRBV2
D gene: .
CDR3 protein: ASSATTGQNIQY

J gene: TRBJ1-6
V gene: TRBV5-1
D gene: TRBD1
CDR3 protein: ASSLDGGQGSPLH

J gene: TRBJ2-7
V gene: TRBV7-9
D gene: .
CDR3 protein: ASSLYRDDEQY

J gene: TRBJ1-2
V gene: TRBV12-5
D gene: .
CDR3 protein: ASGLVPERQFYGYT

J gene: TRBJ1-5
V gene: TRBV4-3
D gene: .
CDR3 protein: ASSQDRAGYQPQH

J gene: TRBJ1-1
V gene: TRBV29-1
D gene: .
CDR3 protein: SVADSGWNTEAF

J gene: TRBJ1-4
V gene: TRBV6-5
D gene: TRBD1
CDR3 protein: ASSSWDRRNEKLF

J gene: TRBJ1-1
V gene: TRBV12-5
D gene: .
CDR3 protein: ASGPTQNTEAF

J gene: TRBJ2-7
V gene: TRBV9
D gene: TRBD2
CDR3 protein: ASSVGSGGGATYEQY

J gene: TRBJ1-1
V gene: TRBV6-6
D gene: TRBD1
CDR3 protein: ASSLGQGGTEAF

J gene: TRBJ1-5
V gene: TRBV5-1
D gene: TRBD1
CDR3 protein: ASSLQGAGQPQH

J gene: TRBJ2-7
V gene: TRBV7-9
D gene: .
CDR3 protein: ASSLGASTYEQY

J gene: TRBJ2-1
V gene: TRBV5-1
D gene: TRBD2
CDR3 protein: ASSLVTSGGLVGEQF

J gene: TRBJ1-4
V gene: TRBV7-9
D gene: TRBD1
CDR3 protein: ASRQNRGTNEKLF

J gene: TRBJ2-7
V gene: TRBV14
D gene: .
CDR3 protein: ASSLRLGVNYEQY

J gene: TRBJ1-2
V gene: TRBV19
D gene: TRBD1
CDR3 protein: ASSIRGQGFLSGYT

J gene: TRBJ1-4
V gene: TRBV5-1
D gene: .
CDR3 protein: ASSFAGSNEKLF

J gene: TRBJ2-3
V gene: TRBV10-2
D gene: .
CDR3 protein: ASSATRTDTQY

J gene: TRBJ1-2
V gene: TRBV6-5
D gene: TRBD1
CDR3 protein: ASSSFSSDRAGYT